Listed below are T cell receptor beta chains from one sample, sequenced in a study of Graves' ophthalmopathy and Graves' hyperthyroidism. TCRdb used MiXCR to reprocess the multiplex PCR reads, holding one entry per CDR3 protein. The sample carries 740,000 or so distinct CDR3 sequences, 40% recorded once. The material sequenced was peripheral blood. The receptor source for this set is an adult man with Graves' ophthalmopathy. Each CDR3 is given with its conserved first and last residue. Each record gives: clone size, V gene, D gene, J gene, CDR3 DNA, CDR3 protein. The D gene is left open where the match is weak. A clone size is listed for some rows: how often the clone was seen (once, few, many), or a class if it is expanded.

>once|TRBV7-6|TRBD1|TRBJ1-5
TGTGCCAGCAGCTTGGTAGGGACAGAGGATTATCAGCCCCAGCATTTT
CASSLVGTEDYQPQHF
>many|TRBV15|NA|TRBJ1-1
TGTGCCACCAGCAGAGATAAGAGGGGGTGGGACACTGAAGCTTTCTTT
CATSRDKRGWDTEAFF
>NA|TRBV7-9|NA|TRBJ2-2
TGTGCCAGCAGCTTAGTACGCAGGGAGCTGTTTTTT
CASSLVRRELFF
>few|TRBV11-1|NA|TRBJ2-5
TGTGCCAGCAGCTTAGAGACCGGGTCTCAAGAGACCCAGTACTTC
CASSLETGSQETQYF
>NA|TRBV7-9|TRBD2|TRBJ2-7
TGTGCCAGCAGCTTAGCAGGCGGGAGGACCTACGAGCAGTACTTC
CASSLAGGRTYEQYF
>NA|TRBV5-1|NA|TRBJ2-5
TGCGCCAGCAGCTCAAGGGTTTACCAAGAGACCCAGTACTTC
CASSSRVYQETQYF
>many|TRBV7-2|TRBD2|TRBJ2-5
TGTGCCAGCAGCTTACGCGGGAGTGGGGAGACCCAGTACTTC
CASSLRGSGETQYF
>few|TRBV7-9|NA|TRBJ2-5
TGCGCCAGCAGCCGCAGGGAATCCCAAGAGACCCAGTACTTC
CASSRRESQETQYF
>many|TRBV7-9|TRBD1|TRBJ1-2
TGTGCCAGCACCATCCCGGACAGGGACTATGGCTACACCTTC
CASTIPDRDYGYTF
>NA|TRBV27|NA|TRBJ2-7
TGTGCCAGCAGTTCATGGACCTCGACCTACGAGCAGTACTTC
CASSSWTSTYEQYF
>few|TRBV24-1|NA|TRBJ2-7
TGTGCCAGCAGTTTAAGGGGCATAGGCTACGAGCAGTACTTC
CASSLRGIGYEQYF
>many|TRBV7-9|NA|TRBJ2-7
TGTGCCAGCAGCCTTTCCTACAGTGGGGGAATCTACGAGCAGTACTTC
CASSLSYSGGIYEQYF
>NA|TRBV20-1|TRBD2|TRBJ2-6
TGCAGTGCTCGACTAGCGGGAGGGCACGGTGGGGCCAACGTCCTGACTTTC
CSARLAGGHGGANVLTF
>once|TRBV29-1|NA|TRBJ2-5
TGCAGCGTCGGGGACGTAATAGGGTCACCCCTCCAAGAGACCCAGTACTTC
CSVGDVIGSPLQETQYF
>NA|TRBV9|NA|TRBJ1-6
TGTGCCAGCAGCCTTGGGACCTGGGGTTCACCCCTCCACTTT
CASSLGTWGSPLHF
>NA|TRBV11-2|NA|TRBJ2-7
TGTGCCAGCAGCTTAAAAGCCGGGGTAGGCTCCTACGAGCAGTACTTC
CASSLKAGVGSYEQYF
>few|TRBV6-5|TRBD2|TRBJ2-7
TGTGCCAGCAGTTACGTCGCAGGGAGGGAAAGCGAGCAGTACTTC
CASSYVAGRESEQYF
>many|TRBV15|NA|TRBJ2-7
TGTGCCACCAGCCAGGGGGGGGACTCCTACGAGCAGTACTTC
CATSQGGDSYEQYF
>NA|TRBV25-1|NA|TRBJ2-5
TGTGCCAGCAGTTTACTCGAAGAGACCCAGTACTTC
CASSLLEETQYF
>many|TRBV2|TRBD1|TRBJ1-1
TGTGCCAGCAGTGAGGAGGGGGCGGCCACTGAAGCTTTCTTT
CASSEEGAATEAFF
>few|TRBV11-2|TRBD2|TRBJ2-5
TGTGCCAGCAGCTTACCGAGTAACCCCACTAGCGGGCTGAAGACCCAGTACTTC
CASSLPSNPTSGLKTQYF
>NA|TRBV7-9|TRBD1|TRBJ1-5
TGTGCCAGCGGACAGGAGCCTGATCAGCCCCAGCATTTT
CASGQEPDQPQHF
>NA|TRBV7-9|NA|TRBJ2-5
TGTGCCAGCAGCTCCAGCAGGGGTTACCAAGAGACCCAGTACTTC
CASSSSRGYQETQYF
>many|TRBV7-9|TRBD1|TRBJ2-5
TGTGCCAGCAGCTCGGACAGGGTGAGGGTTACCCAGTACTTC
CASSSDRVRVTQYF
>once|TRBV9|NA|TRBJ1-1
TGTGCCAGCAGCGTAGCCTTCACAGTGGAGGGGAGAGCTTTCTTT
CASSVAFTVEGRAFF
>NA|TRBV2|NA|TRBJ1-1
TGTGCCAGCTTAGGAGTTCCGAACACTGAAGCTTTCTTT
CASLGVPNTEAFF
>many|TRBV29-1|NA|TRBJ2-7
TGCAGCGTTGACCAGGGAGCGCAGTACTTC
CSVDQGAQYF
>many|TRBV6-5|NA|TRBJ2-7
TGTGCCAGCAGTAGCGAGGGTTATGGTCCGTACGAGCAGTACTTC
CASSSEGYGPYEQYF
>few|TRBV10-3|NA|TRBJ2-7
TGTGCCAGTAGGTATACTGAAAACTACGAGCAGTACTTC
CASRYTENYEQYF
>many|TRBV29-1|NA|TRBJ2-5
TGCAGCGCACATCGCGGGAATACTCAAGAGACCCAGTACTTC
CSAHRGNTQETQYF
>NA|TRBV6-5|TRBD1|TRBJ1-2
TGTGCCAGCACCATGAGACCGGGACAGAATAACTATGGCTACACCTTC
CASTMRPGQNNYGYTF